One sample yielded the 18 T cell receptor beta chains listed below, sequenced in a study of T-cell reconstitution after alpha-beta-depleted transplantation in children. Unique molecular identifiers were used to barcode this TCRbeta library. Each CDR3 protein is one row after TCRdb ran MiXCR on the PCR reads. Of 900,000 or so distinct CDR3 sequences in the sample, around 15% were seen once. The sequencing here drew on PBMCs, mostly from graft donor cells, taken 360 days after TCRalphabeta/CD19-depleted stem cell transplant. All receptors come from a male patient between 5 and 17 years old who had a stem cell transplant for acute lymphoblastic leukemia, so the T cells may come from the graft donor.

This clonotype has at least ten counts. The chain couples TRBV7-8 to TRBJ2-7; 8 bases agree with TRBD2. CDR3 length: 14 amino acids. Germline lookup yields CDR1 SGHVS and CDR2 FQNEAQ. The ends lost 7 bases at V and 8 bases at J; junction bases unmatched: 13. The CDR3 region has the DNA TGTGCCAGCATCCCTTTCCCCAGCGGGGGTCAGCAGTACTTC. It codes for CASIPFPSGGQQYF.

This clonotype was picked up a small number of times. The gene calls are TRBV3-1 and TRBJ2-7, with a weak D call TRBD2 (6 bases). Trimming took 2 bases from V and 6 from J, leaving 11 bases between them. Germline CDR1 reads LGHDT; CDR2 reads YNNKEL (reference sequence). CDR3 length equals 13 residues. CDR3 bases: TGTGCCAGCAGCCAATTCTGGGGAGGCGAGCAGTACTTC. This codes for CASSQFWGGEQYF.

This clonotype was seen a single time. The rearrangement links TRBV27 to TRBJ2-7, with 7 bases lining up with TRBD2. The trim removed 5 bases at V and 6 bases at J, leaving 10 bases unmatched. Germline V gene sequence: CDR1 MNHEY, CDR2 SMNVEV (reference sequence). This CDR3 region has 14 residues. CDR3 nucleotides: TGTGCCAGCAGTACTAGCGAGAGTAGGTCCGAGCAGTACTTC. This translates into CASSTSESRSEQYF.

At least ten counts were recorded for this clonotype. The chain joins TRBV5-1 to TRBJ2-7; D tentatively reads TRBD1 or TRBD2 (5 bases each). Germline V gene data show CDR1 as SGHRS and CDR2 as YFSETQ. The CDR3 runs to 14 residues. The V and J ends lost 0 bases and 2 bases respectively, with 9 bases between them. Here the CDR3 DNA reads TGCGCCAGCAGCTTGGTGGGACCGACCTACGAGCAGTACTTC. It encodes CASSLVGPTYEQYF.

The V and J genes are TRBV7-9 and TRBJ2-1; 8 bases match TRBD2. Germline V gene lookup returns CDR1 SEHNR and CDR2 FQNEAQ (reference sequence). This CDR3 is 16 amino acids long. The trim removed 3 bases at V and 8 bases at J, leaving 12 bases unmatched. The CDR3 DNA reads as TGTGCCAGCAGCTTTCCATATAGCGGGAAAAGGGATGAGCAGTTCTTC. As protein: CASSFPYSGKRDEQFF. The complete variable domain, with remaining parts taken from reference TRBV7-9 and TRBJ2-1, reads DTGVSQNPRHKITKRGQNVTFRCDPISEHNRLYWYRQTLGQGPEFLTYFQNEAQLEKSRLLSDRFSAERPKGSFSTLEIQRTEQGDSAMYLCASSFPYSGKRDEQFFGPGTRLTVL.

This clonotype was detected many times. This chain connects TRBV29-1 to TRBJ2-7; either TRBD1 or TRBD2 may fit D (5 bases each). This CDR3 has 13 amino acids. Trimming cost V 7 bases and J 0 bases, with 13 bases left between them. In germline, CDR1 is SQVTM, CDR2 ANQGSEA. CDR3 sequence: CSARDGVSYEQYF. CDR3 DNA: TGCAGCGCCCGGGACGGGGTCTCCTACGAGCAGTACTTC.

In its sample, this clonotype was seen a few times. The chain couples TRBV20-1 to TRBJ2-7, with no clear D. This CDR3 has 12 amino acids. V lost 6 bases and J lost 1, with 10 bases in between. Germline V gene sequence: CDR1 DFQATT, CDR2 SNEGSKA (reference sequence). Here the CDR3 reads CSANTDSYEQYF. The DNA for the CDR3 is TGCAGTGCAAACACAGATTCCTACGAGCAGTACTTC.

This clonotype occurred a few times. V usage is TRBV20-1 and J usage is TRBJ2-5, with 7 bases identical to TRBD2. CDR1 DFQATT and CDR2 SNEGSKA come from the germline V gene (reference sequence). The CDR3 is 13 residues long. V lost 1 base and J lost 4; bases outside the gene matches: 3. The CDR3 region has the DNA TGCAGTGCTAGAGCCGGCGGGAGAGAGACCCAGTACTTC. It translates to CSARAGGRETQYF.

This sequence joins TRBV27 and TRBJ2-7, with 9 bases matching TRBD2. The CDR3 is 14 amino acids. The V segment lost 3 bases and the J segment 3 bases; nucleotides outside the gene matches: 3. CDR1 and CDR2 from the germline V gene are MNHEY and SMNVEV (reference sequence). CDR3 sequence reads: CASSFLTSGYEQYF. The CDR3 DNA reads TGTGCCAGCAGTTTCTTGACTAGCGGCTACGAGCAGTACTTC.

This clonotype was recorded at least ten times. This chain connects TRBV15 to TRBJ1-5; TRBD1 might be the D (5 bases). Germline loops: CDR1 LNHNV, CDR2 YYDKDF (reference sequence). The V end was cut by 1 base, the J end by 3 bases, with 7 bases between. The CDR3 contains 14 residues. This CDR3 is CATSRVGANQPQHF. CDR3 nucleotides: TGTGCCACCAGCAGAGTCGGGGCCAATCAGCCCCAGCATTTT.

This clonotype was observed a few times. This chain joins TRBV6-1 and TRBJ2-1, with D possibly being TRBD2 (5 bases). V gave up 7 bases and J gave up 4 bases, with 11 bases separating them. The length of the CDR3 is 13 residues. Germline lookup yields CDR1 MNHNS and CDR2 SASEGT. CDR3 protein: CASKHRTYNEQFF. The CDR3 DNA reads TGTGCCAGCAAGCATAGGACTTACAATGAGCAGTTCTTC.

This clonotype was observed at least ten times. Sequence at one end of the junction differs from germline and may be a read error. The rearrangement links TRBV5-1 to TRBJ2-1; D ambiguous. The CDR3 has 12 amino acids. Germline values: CDR1 SGHRS, CDR2 YFSETQ. CDR3 sequence (DNA): TGTGCCAGCAGCTTGGGCCTCAATGAGCAGTTCTTC. It encodes CASSLGLNEQFF.

The table lists this clonotype with a few counts. The chain joins TRBV4-1 to TRBJ2-3, with 12 bases fitting TRBD2. CDR1 is MGHRA, CDR2 YSYEKL, per germline. Trimming took 6 bases from V and 4 from J; bases not matched to a gene: 5. The CDR3 runs 15 residues. The CDR3 reads CASRPGTSGPDTQYF. The CDR3 DNA reads as TGCGCCAGCAGACCCGGGACTAGCGGGCCAGATACGCAGTATTTT.

In this sample, this clonotype turned up a few times. V gene TRBV3-1 combines with J gene TRBJ1-6; D not resolved. Germline assignment: CDR1 LGHDT and CDR2 YNNKEL (reference sequence). The CDR3 has 12 residues. Deletions cut 0 bases from V and 12 bases from J, with 6 bases between. The CDR3 here is CASSQDRGPLHF. For the CDR3, the DNA is TGTGCCAGCAGCCAAGATCGTGGACCCCTCCACTTT. Together with reference TRBV3-1 and TRBJ1-6, the CDR3 gives the full variable domain: DTAVSQTPKYLVTQMGNDKSIKCEQNLGHDTMYWYKQDSKKFLKIMFSYNNKELIINETVPNRFSPKSPDKAHLNLHINSLELGDSAVYFCASSQDRGPLHFGNGTRLTVT.

The DNA for the CDR3 is TGTGCCAGCTCACCACTCGGGGAAGACTATGGCTACACCTTC. It yields the protein CASSPLGEDYGYTF. The chain has TRBV18 and TRBJ1-2; D uncertain. V was clipped by 1 base and J by 3 bases, with 9 bases between them. The germline V gene encodes CDR1 KGHSH and CDR2 LQKENI. The CDR3 covers 14 residues.

This clonotype occurred a few times. CDR3 sequence: CASSLGSSLTGELFF. CDR3 DNA sequence: TGTGCCAGCAGTTTGGGGTCCTCCCTAACCGGGGAGCTGTTTTTT. The chain employs TRBV12-3 or TRBV12-4 and TRBJ2-2; D is undetermined. V was pared by 3 bases and J by 5 bases, with 13 bases between. The CDR3 has 15 amino acids.

Only a few counts were recorded for this clonotype. The chain employs TRBV6-5 and TRBJ2-1; TRBD1 matches 9 bases. J gave up 13 bases and V 6 bases, and 7 bases lay outside the gene matches. Germline-derived CDR1 and CDR2 are MNHEY and SVGAGI. The CDR3 length is 12 residues. The CDR3: CASRPLTGGQFF. In DNA, the CDR3 is TGTGCCAGCAGACCCTTGACAGGGGGTCAGTTCTTC.

The CDR3 protein is CASSQDMVSSDTQYF. Written as DNA, the CDR3 is TGTGCCAGCAGCCAAGATATGGTCAGCTCAGATACGCAGTATTTT. This chain uses TRBV3-1 with TRBJ2-3, with D uncertain. V was pared by 0 bases and J by 4 bases, with 11 bases between. This CDR3 region has 15 residues. Germline CDR1 and CDR2: LGHDT and YNNKEL (reference sequence).